The clone carrying this TCR beta chain was recorded at least ten times. The sequenced patients had an expansion of CD8+CD57+ cells seen by flow cytometry. The sample is drawn from a study of CD8+CD57+ T cells in acquired aplastic anemia. This CDR3 is 15 amino acids long. CDR1 and CDR2 (germline): DFQATT, SNEGSKA (reference sequence). V lost 3 bases and J lost 3, with 18 bases in between. TCR beta VDJ and CDR3 profiling used genomic DNA as template. Each CDR3 protein is one row after TCRdb ran MiXCR on the reads. The sample consists of approximately 190,000 distinct CDR3 sequences, under 55% of them appearing once.

The chain is built from TRBV20-1 and TRBJ2-7; weak D call: TRBD2 (6 bases). This sequence originates from a human donor with aplastic anemia. The sequenced sample was sorted CD4+, CD8+, or CD8+CD57+ T cells (not recorded which) from PBMCs. In nucleotides, the CDR3 is TGCAGTGCTAGGGACTATAAGACCCCCAACTACGAGCAGTACTTC. Translated, it gives CSARDYKTPNYEQYF.